This TCR beta chain was documented in a study of shared clonotypes between healthy human individuals. The study's findings and limits: Clonotype sharing among donors likely depends on sequencing depth. The small donor group covered limited genetic and exposure diversity.

CDR3 length equals 15 residues. The V gene end was trimmed by 4 bases and the J gene end by 5 bases; junction bases not matched to a gene: 5. Germline V gene data show CDR1 as ENHRY and CDR2 as SYGVKD. Assay: immunoSEQ multiplex PCR; the TCRdb copy retains only in-frame clones and omits some. The sample records approximately 500,000 clones, around four fifths being singletons. This clone was seen only once. Its antigen is not identified. Unsorted material relied on about 100 million PBMCs as the source of genomic DNA. The sample comprised PBMCs. The rearrangement uses TRBV10-3 and TRBJ2-3; TRBD2 matches at 11 bases. The clonotype comes from a woman aged 40-49 years in good health. Some clones in this sample may be carry-over from other donors' samples. This CDR3 is CAISGASGRRDTQYF. CDR3 coding DNA: TGTGCCATCAGTGGAGCTAGCGGGAGGAGAGATACGCAGTATTTT.